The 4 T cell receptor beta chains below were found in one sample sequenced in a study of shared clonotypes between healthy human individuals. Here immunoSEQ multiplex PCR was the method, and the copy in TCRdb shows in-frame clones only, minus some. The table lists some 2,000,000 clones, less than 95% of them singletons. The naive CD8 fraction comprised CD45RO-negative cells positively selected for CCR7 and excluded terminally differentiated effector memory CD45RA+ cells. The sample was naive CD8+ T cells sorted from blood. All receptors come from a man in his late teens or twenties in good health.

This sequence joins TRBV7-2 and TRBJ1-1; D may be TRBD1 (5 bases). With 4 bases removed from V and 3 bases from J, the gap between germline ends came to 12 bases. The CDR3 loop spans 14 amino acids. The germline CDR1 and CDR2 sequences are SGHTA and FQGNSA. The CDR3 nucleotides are TGTGCCAGCAGCTCGACCTGGGACTACACTGAAGCTTTCTTT. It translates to CASSSTWDYTEAFF.

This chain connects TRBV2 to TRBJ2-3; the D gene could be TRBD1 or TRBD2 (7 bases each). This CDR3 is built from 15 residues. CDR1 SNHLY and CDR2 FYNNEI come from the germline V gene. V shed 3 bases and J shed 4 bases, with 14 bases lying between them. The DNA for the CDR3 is TGTGCCAGCAGTGACCCCAGGGGGGGATCAGATACGCAGTATTTT. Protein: CASSDPRGGSDTQYF.

The CDR3 sequence is CASRGVDSNQPQHF. The CDR3 DNA reads TGTGCCAGCAGGGGAGTGGATAGCAATCAGCCCCAGCATTTT. The chain recombines TRBV27 with TRBJ1-5; unclear D gene. CDR3 size: 14 residues. The V and J ends lost 6 bases and 0 bases respectively, with 9 bases between them. CDR1 is MNHEY and CDR2 is SMNVEV in the germline V gene (reference sequence).

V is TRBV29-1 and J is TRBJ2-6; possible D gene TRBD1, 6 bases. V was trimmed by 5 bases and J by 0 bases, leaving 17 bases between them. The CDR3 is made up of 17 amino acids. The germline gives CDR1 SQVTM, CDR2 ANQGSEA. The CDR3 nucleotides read TGCAGCGTTCCCAGTACAGGGCCTAGCTCTGGGGCCAACGTCCTGACTTTC. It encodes CSVPSTGPSSGANVLTF.